This TCR beta chain was documented in a study of blood T cell repertoires in COVID-19. Profiling relied on immunoSEQ multiplex PCR, and the TCRdb table lists in-frame clones only, not all of them. The repertoire holds tens of thousands of clones, with around 87% as singletons. This receptor was identified in a man in his fifties or sixties with active COVID-19. The sample consisted of peripheral blood.

CDR3 residues: CASSYARSDTEAFF. The CDR3 DNA reads TGTGCCAGCAGTTACGCCCGTTCGGACACTGAAGCTTTCTTT. V and J are TRBV6-6 and TRBJ1-1; D not resolved. The length of the CDR3 is 14 residues. The V end was cut by 2 bases, the J end by 3 bases, with 10 bases between. Germline CDR1 reads MNHNY; CDR2 reads SVGAGI (reference sequence).